This T cell receptor beta chain originates from a study of blood T cell repertoires in COVID-19. For the study at large: T cells, B-cell-depleted T cells, or PBMCs provided the cDNA or gDNA that served as material.

The trim removed 3 bases at V and 7 bases at J, leaving 13 bases unmatched. The CDR3 contains 16 residues. Germline CDR1 MDHEN, CDR2 SYDVKM. Libraries were prepared by immunoSEQ multiplex PCR; TCRdb keeps only in-frame clonotypes and omits some of them. The sample comprises a few hundred thousand clones, over 75% of which are singletons, and over 0.8% rests with the top ten. Participant reports of clinical history set cohort assignment. The rearrangement links TRBV28 to TRBJ1-1; the match to TRBD1 covers 8 bases. This sequence originates from a woman aged 30 to 39 who had recovered from COVID-19. Specimen: PBMCs or T cells enriched from blood (not recorded which). Written as DNA, the CDR3 is TGTGCCAGCAGTTTCAACCTACAGGGGGGTTCTGATGAAGCTTTCTTT. Its protein is CASSFNLQGGSDEAFF.